What follows are 24 T cell receptor beta chains derived from one specimen sequenced in a study of graft-versus-host responses after intestinal transplantation. Generated by immunoSEQ multiplex PCR, the TCRdb table keeps only in-frame clones and is missing some. The sample lists approximately 5,800 clones, under 35% occurring once. The sequencing used alloreactive CD4+ T cells from a mixed lymphocyte reaction culture, collected before transplantation. The sample's subset: CFSE-low proliferating T cells sorted from approximately 6-day pre-transplant mixed lymphocyte reaction (GvH or HvG direction). These receptors were taken from a human patient who was an organ donor for intestinal transplantation.

The V and J genes are TRBV29-1 and TRBJ1-1, with a possible D match to TRBD1 (6 bases). The CDR3 has 12 residues. Germline V gene lookup returns CDR1 SQVTM and CDR2 ANQGSEA. V was trimmed by 3 bases and J by 1 base, leaving 6 bases between them. The CDR3 DNA sequence: TGCAGCGTTGACAGGGGGAACACTGAAGCTTTCTTT. This gives the protein CSVDRGNTEAFF. Using reference TRBV29-1 and TRBJ1-1 for the parts outside the CDR3, the full variable domain is SAVISQKPSRDICQRGTSLTIQCQVDSQVTMMFWYRQQPGQSLTLIATANQGSEATYESGFVIDKFPISRPNLTFSTLTVSNMSPEDSSIYLCSVDRGNTEAFFGQGTRLTVV.

In its sample, this clone is medium-sized. The gene calls are TRBV6-1 and TRBJ1-3; D not certain. Trimming shortened V by 2 bases and J by 1 base, and 9 bases separated the two germline ends. CDR1 is MNHNS and CDR2 is SASEGT in the germline V gene. The CDR3 contains 15 residues. CDR3 sequence: CASSEIVVSGNTIYF. Written as DNA, the CDR3 is TGTGCCAGCAGTGAAATTGTGGTTTCTGGAAACACCATATATTTT.

The chain links TRBV7-6 to TRBJ2-2; 9 bases line up with TRBD1. CDR1 SGHVS and CDR2 FNYEAQ come from the germline V gene. There are 17 residues in the CDR3. V gave up 1 base and J gave up 6 bases; unmatched junction bases: 9. The CDR3 nucleotides are TGTGCCAGCAGCTTAGGGGGCCGGGACAGGGACCCCGGGGAGCTGTTTTTT. Translation gives CASSLGGRDRDPGELFF.

As concerns this clone: A much bigger clone sits one base away, suggesting this may be a read error. The genes are TRBV30 and TRBJ2-1; D remains ambiguous. Germline V gene data show CDR1 as GTSNPN and CDR2 as SVGIG (reference sequence). CDR3 length: 14 amino acids. CDR3 bases: TGTGCCTGGTGTGTAACGAGCTCCTACAATGAGCAGTTCTTC. Translating gives CAWCVTSSYNEQFF.

This clone is categorized as medium-sized (0.01 to 0.1%). The genes are TRBV21-1 and TRBJ1-4; no DNA check was done on the table's D call, TRBD1. TRBV21-1 is a pseudogene locus. This CDR3 has 14 residues. This CDR3 reads CASSKVEGQVKLFF. DNA for the CDR3: TGTGCCAGCAGCAAAGTAGAGGGACAGGTCAAACTGTTTTTT.

In its sample, this clone was seen a few times. This chain connects TRBV7-8 to TRBJ1-2; D uncertain. V was shortened by 0 bases and J by 8 bases, with 13 bases between the two germline ends. Germline assignment: CDR1 SGHVS and CDR2 FQNEAQ. The CDR3 has 14 residues. The CDR3 loop is CASSLAVRFEGYTF. The CDR3 bases are TGTGCCAGCAGCTTAGCGGTACGGTTTGAGGGCTACACCTTC. Full variable domain (missing parts from reference TRBV7-8 and TRBJ1-2): GAGVSQSPRYKVAKRGQDVALRCDPISGHVSLFWYQQALGQGPEFLTYFQNEAQLDKSGLPSDRFFAERPEGSVSTLKIQRTQQEDSAVYLCASSLAVRFEGYTFGSGTRLTVV.

The chain couples TRBV27 to TRBJ2-7, with D possibly matching TRBD1 (6 bases). The CDR3 is 15 amino acids. The V end lost 7 bases, the J end lost 1 base, and 17 bases lay between the germline ends. Per germline, CDR1 MNHEY and CDR2 SMNVEV (reference sequence). CDR3 sequence: CASTSFSTGSYEQYF. The CDR3, as DNA: TGTGCCAGCACCTCATTTTCGACAGGTTCCTACGAGCAGTACTTC.

The chain couples TRBV19 to TRBJ2-7; TRBD2 matches at 8 bases. Germline-derived CDR1 and CDR2 are LNHDA and SQIVND (reference sequence). This CDR3 is 12 amino acids long. With V trimmed by 9 bases and J by 0 bases, 1 base remained unmatched. The CDR3 here is CASGGASYEQYF. As DNA, the CDR3 is TGTGCCAGCGGGGGGGCCTCCTACGAGCAGTACTTC.

This chain joins TRBV6-1 and TRBJ1-2; 7 bases are shared with TRBD1. Germline V gives CDR1 MNHNS, CDR2 SASEGT. The CDR3 totals 13 residues. The trim removed 5 bases at V and 4 bases at J, leaving 4 bases unmatched. In DNA, the CDR3 is TGTGCCAGCAGTTCGACAGGGTCCTATGGCTACACCTTC. Translated: CASSSTGSYGYTF.

This clone was seen more than once but under ten times. The gene calls are TRBV19 and TRBJ1-1, with 10 bases lining up with TRBD1. Germline assignment: CDR1 LNHDA and CDR2 SQIVND (reference sequence). Trimming cost V 2 bases and J 4 bases; bases outside gene matches: 1. This CDR3 is 14 amino acids long. The CDR3 region has the DNA TGTGCCAGTAGTATAAGGGACAGGGGCACTGAAGCTTTCTTT. Its translation is CASSIRDRGTEAFF. The variable domain in full, completed from reference TRBV19 and TRBJ1-1, reads DGGITQSPKYLFRKEGQNVTLSCEQNLNHDAMYWYRQDPGQGLRLIYYSQIVNDFQKGDIAEGYSVSREKKESFPLTVTSAQKNPTAFYLCASSIRDRGTEAFFGQGTRLTVV.

In its sample, this clone ranks as medium-sized. The V and J genes are TRBV7-9 and TRBJ1-3; tentatively, D is TRBD1 (5 bases). Trimming left V 5 bases short and J 0 bases short, with 11 bases between. The length of the CDR3 is 15 residues. The V gene's germline CDR1 is SEHNR and CDR2 FQNEAQ (reference sequence). The CDR3 DNA reads TGTGCCAGCAGCCCCCCGGGGCCCTCTGGAAACACCATATATTTT. Translation: CASSPPGPSGNTIYF.

J is TRBJ1-1 and V is TRBV5-1; 7 positions agree with TRBD1. The junction had 8 bases not matched to a gene; V was cut back by 6 bases and J by 6 bases. Germline CDR1 is SGHRS and CDR2 is YFSETQ. The CDR3 is made up of 13 amino acids. The CDR3 sequence is CASTRQGGAEAFF. CDR3 in DNA: TGCGCCAGCACTCGTCAGGGGGGCGCTGAAGCTTTCTTT.

The chain links TRBV5-4 to TRBJ2-7; 9 bases match TRBD1. Per the germline V gene, CDR1 is SGHNT and CDR2 is YYREEE (reference sequence). This CDR3 is built from 14 residues. V trimming: 5 bases; J trimming: 5 bases; junction bases outside the gene matches: 8. The DNA of the CDR3 is TGTGCCAGCAGTTCGGGGACAGGGAGCAACGAGCAGTACTTC. Its protein is CASSSGTGSNEQYF.

The J gene is TRBJ2-7, the V gene TRBV25-1, with D hard to call. In germline, CDR1 is MGHDK, CDR2 SYGVNS. V was cut by 2 bases and J by 0 bases, with 8 bases left in between. The CDR3 has 14 amino acids. CDR3 in DNA: TGTGCCAGCAGTGAAGAATCATCCTCCTACGAGCAGTACTTC. It translates to CASSEESSSYEQYF.

This clone turned up a few times. The CDR3 DNA reads TGTGCCAGCAGCGTAGGACAGGTCCTTAATGAAAAACTGTTTTTT. Protein sequence: CASSVGQVLNEKLFF. The rearrangement uses TRBV9 and TRBJ1-4; D is perhaps TRBD1 (6 bases). The CDR3 runs 15 residues. V shed 0 bases and J shed 4 bases, with 10 bases lying between them. Looked up from germline, CDR1 is SGDLS and CDR2 is YYNGEE.

This clone was detected only a few times. The chain employs TRBV7-2 and TRBJ1-1, with unresolved D. The CDR3 spans 11 residues. V was cut by 6 bases and J by 3 bases, with 5 bases left in between. Germline V gene data show CDR1 as SGHTA and CDR2 as FQGNSA. The CDR3 DNA follows: TGTGCCAGCAGTAAAGACACTGAAGCTTTCTTT. This codes for CASSKDTEAFF.

V and J are TRBV29-1 and TRBJ2-4; 7 bases align to TRBD2. Germline CDR1 and CDR2: SQVTM and ANQGSEA. Trimming at V came to 4 bases and at J to 0 bases, leaving 12 bases not matched to a gene. The CDR3 length is 17 residues. The CDR3 sequence: CSVVGGRADLAKNIQYF. The CDR3 DNA sequence: TGCAGCGTTGTAGGTGGGAGGGCCGATCTAGCCAAAAACATTCAGTACTTC.

The rearrangement uses TRBV7-8 and TRBJ1-5; D is ambiguous. The germline V and J ends were trimmed by 5 bases and 3 bases, with 11 bases remaining between them. This CDR3 has 14 amino acids. The germline gives CDR1 SGHVS, CDR2 FQNEAQ. This chain's CDR3 is CASSQAVYNQPQHF. The CDR3, as DNA: TGTGCCAGCAGCCAGGCAGTCTACAATCAGCCCCAGCATTTT. The whole variable domain, remainder taken from reference TRBV7-8 and TRBJ1-5, is GAGVSQSPRYKVAKRGQDVALRCDPISGHVSLFWYQQALGQGPEFLTYFQNEAQLDKSGLPSDRFFAERPEGSVSTLKIQRTQQEDSAVYLCASSQAVYNQPQHFGDGTRLSIL.

A word on this clone: The germline gene is not matched at one end of the junction; a read error may be the cause. The chain is built from TRBV30 and TRBJ2-7, with 12 bases lining up with TRBD2. This CDR3 comprises 17 residues. From germline, CDR1 is GTSNPN and CDR2 SVGIG (reference sequence). CDR3 in DNA: TGTGCCGGGAGTCCAACGGGACTAGCGGGCCTCTCCTACGAGCAGTACTTC. Translating it yields CAGSPTGLAGLSYEQYF.

This clone showed up just a few times. The chain uses TRBV18 and TRBJ1-2; D gene uncertain. The CDR3 contains 12 residues. V dropped 4 bases and J dropped 0 bases, with 3 bases sitting between them. Germline-derived CDR1 and CDR2 are KGHSH and LQKENI. CDR3 nucleotides: TGTGCCAGCTCACAAGCTAACTATGGCTACACCTTC. This encodes CASSQANYGYTF.

This sequence joins TRBV5-4 and TRBJ2-5; TRBD2 matches at 10 bases. This CDR3 spans 18 amino acids. Germline trimming cut 3 bases from V and 2 bases from J; bases unmatched to any gene: 13. Germline loops: CDR1 SGHNT, CDR2 YYREEE (reference sequence). DNA for the CDR3: TGTGCCAGCAGCTCTGTAGGCCTAGCGGGGGCCAATCAAGAGACCCAGTACTTC. This gives the protein CASSSVGLAGANQETQYF.

V is TRBV5-4 and J is TRBJ2-3; maybe TRBD1 (6 bases). Germline CDR1 reads SGHNT; CDR2 reads YYREEE (reference sequence). The CDR3 spans 13 residues. The ends were cut back, 5 bases at V and 4 bases at J, with 11 bases in the middle. Here the CDR3 reads CASRHKGADTQYF. The CDR3 coding sequence is TGTGCCAGCAGACACAAGGGGGCAGATACGCAGTATTTT.

This clone was seen a handful of times. The chain uses TRBV6-9 and TRBJ2-7, with 10 bases lining up with TRBD2. This CDR3 has 15 residues. Trimming cost V 3 bases and J 6 bases; bases outside gene matches: 8. CDR1 and CDR2 (germline): MNHGY, SVAAGI. The CDR3 DNA reads TGTGCCAGCAGTTACTTGTCCCTAGCGGGAGTCGAGCAGTACTTC. Protein: CASSYLSLAGVEQYF.

The V call is TRBV7-2, the J call TRBJ1-2, with D possibly being TRBD1 (6 bases). Germline CDR1 reads SGHTA; CDR2 reads FQGNSA. The CDR3 contains 15 residues. Trimming stripped 3 bases from V and 8 bases from J, with 19 bases between. CDR3 residues: CASSFYQGLGGGYTF. CDR3 DNA: TGTGCCAGCAGCTTTTATCAGGGGTTAGGCGGGGGCTACACCTTC.